This TCR beta chain was recovered during a study of identical twins. A template switching step contributed a universal primer site, while unique molecular identifiers were present in the cDNA. TCRdb ran MiXCR on the 5' RACE reads and lists one entry per CDR3 protein. The sample has approximately 700,000 distinct CDR3 sequences; around 6% are singletons. This clonotype was picked up many times. The antigen is not known. The CDR3 loop spans 15 amino acids. J gave up 5 bases and V 4 bases, and 6 bases lay outside the gene matches. Germline V gene lookup returns CDR1 SGDLS and CDR2 YYNGEE. Study observations and caveats: Among beta out-of-frame sequences, excess sharing between twins appeared weaker. Zero-insertion analyses might be partly confounded by invariant T cells like MAIT and iNKT. Insertions were reduced in abundant cord blood beta clonotypes but not in memory repertoires.

Sequencing input: naive T cells sorted from blood. This clonotype was sampled from a young man in good health. The V and J genes are TRBV9 and TRBJ1-5; TRBD1 aligns across 10 bases. The CDR3 DNA reads TGTGCCAGCAGCCTAACCGGGACAGGGGATCAGCCCCAGCATTTT. It yields the protein CASSLTGTGDQPQHF. The complete variable domain, with remaining parts taken from reference TRBV9 and TRBJ1-5, reads DSGVTQTPKHLITATGQRVTLRCSPRSGDLSVYWYQQSLDQGLQFLIQYYNGEERAKGNILERFSAQQFPDLHSELNLSSLELGDSALYFCASSLTGTGDQPQHFGDGTRLSIL.